The 5 T cell receptor beta chains below all came from one sample that was sequenced in a study of T-cell reconstitution after alpha-beta-depleted transplantation in children. Using unique molecular identifiers, the investigators prepared the TCRbeta library. TCRdb ran MiXCR on the PCR reads and lists one entry per CDR3 protein. The table has 100,000 to 120,000 distinct CDR3 sequences, under 13% seen once. This specimen consisted of PBMCs from the stem cell graft donor, obtained from the stem cell graft. All receptors come from a human donor who donated a stem cell graft to a child with acute lymphoblastic leukemia.

This clonotype was counted many times. V usage is TRBV30 and J usage is TRBJ1-6, with a tentative D call TRBD1 (5 bases). The V end lost 0 bases, the J end lost 6 bases, and 12 bases lay between the germline ends. This CDR3 is 15 amino acids long. Germline V gives CDR1 GTSNPN, CDR2 SVGIG (reference sequence). CDR3 residues: CAWSVAGMGNSPLHF. CDR3 coding DNA: TGTGCCTGGAGTGTTGCAGGGATGGGTAATTCACCCCTCCACTTT. Combining the CDR3 with reference TRBV30 and TRBJ1-6 gives the whole variable domain SQTIHQWPATLVQPVGSPLSLECTVEGTSNPNLYWYRQAAGRGLQLLFYSVGIGQISSEVPQNLSASRPQDRQFILSSKKLLLSDSGFYLCAWSVAGMGNSPLHFGNGTRLTVT.

This clonotype has a count of ten or more. The CDR3 spells CSAREWAGDTEGEQYF. The CDR3 nucleotides are TGCAGTGCTAGAGAGTGGGCCGGGGACACAGAGGGAGAGCAGTACTTC. The chain has TRBV20-1 and TRBJ2-7; weak D call: TRBD1 (6 bases). There are 16 residues in the CDR3. V was trimmed by 0 bases and J by 7 bases, leaving 22 bases between them. CDR1 and CDR2 (germline): DFQATT, SNEGSKA (reference sequence).

This clonotype has only a few counts. Its ends do not fully match the called genes, so a read error is possible. The J gene is TRBJ2-6, the V gene TRBV20-1; 13 bases match TRBD2. Germline CDR1 reads DFQATT; CDR2 reads SNEGSKA (reference sequence). This CDR3 contains 19 residues. The CDR3 region has the DNA TGCAGTGCTAGAGATTACGGACTAGCGGGAGTATTTGGGGCCAACGGCCTGACTTTC. Translating gives CSARDYGLAGVFGANGLTF.

This clonotype was seen repeatedly, ten times or more. V is TRBV20-1 and J is TRBJ2-7; 10 bases fit TRBD2. V shed 3 bases, J shed 3 bases, and the junction held 11 bases outside the gene matches. The CDR3 runs 16 residues. Germline loops: CDR1 DFQATT, CDR2 SNEGSKA (reference sequence). CDR3 protein: CSASLTLAGAVYEQYF. The DNA of the CDR3 is TGCAGTGCTAGCCTGACCCTAGCGGGAGCTGTCTACGAGCAGTACTTC.

This clonotype was observed many times. The chain employs TRBV20-1 and TRBJ2-7, with D uncertain. This CDR3 spans 12 amino acids. Trimming took 2 bases from V and 3 from J, leaving 8 bases between them. Germline loops: CDR1 DFQATT, CDR2 SNEGSKA (reference sequence). This chain's CDR3 is CSARRGYYEQYF. Here the CDR3 DNA reads TGCAGTGCTAGACGCGGATACTACGAGCAGTACTTC.